This T cell receptor (beta chain) was sequenced during a study of blood T cells in healthy people across ages. The use of a sample-barcoded 5' primer and a J-beta primer mix characterized a second PCR of roughly 7 to 11 cycles. TCRdb re-called the 5' RACE reads through MiXCR, storing one row per CDR3 protein. The sample has 1.5 million to 2 million distinct CDR3 sequences, around 50% seen once. The trim removed 7 bases at V and 8 bases at J, leaving 9 bases unmatched. This CDR3 spans 14 amino acids. The chain is built from TRBV12-3 or TRBV12-4 and TRBJ1-4, with 8 bases aligning to TRBD1. This clonotype originated in a woman in her forties in good health. The specimen was blood. The CDR3 protein is CASTDRGGGEKLFF. The CDR3 DNA follows: TGTGCCAGCACCGACAGGGGAGGAGGGGAAAAACTGTTTTTT.